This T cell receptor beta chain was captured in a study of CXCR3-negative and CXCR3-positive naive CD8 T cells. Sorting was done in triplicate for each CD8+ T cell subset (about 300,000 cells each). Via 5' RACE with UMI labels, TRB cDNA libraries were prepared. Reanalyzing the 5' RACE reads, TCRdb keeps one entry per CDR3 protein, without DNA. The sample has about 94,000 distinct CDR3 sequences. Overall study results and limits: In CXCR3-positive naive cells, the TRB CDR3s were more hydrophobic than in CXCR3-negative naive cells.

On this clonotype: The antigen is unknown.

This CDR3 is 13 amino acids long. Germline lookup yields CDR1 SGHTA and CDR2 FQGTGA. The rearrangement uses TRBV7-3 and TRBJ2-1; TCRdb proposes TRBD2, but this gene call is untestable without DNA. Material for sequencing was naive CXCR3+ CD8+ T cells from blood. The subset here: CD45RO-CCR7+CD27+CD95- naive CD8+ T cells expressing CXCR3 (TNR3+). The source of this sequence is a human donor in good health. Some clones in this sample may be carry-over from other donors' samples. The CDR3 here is CASSLAGAGEQFF.